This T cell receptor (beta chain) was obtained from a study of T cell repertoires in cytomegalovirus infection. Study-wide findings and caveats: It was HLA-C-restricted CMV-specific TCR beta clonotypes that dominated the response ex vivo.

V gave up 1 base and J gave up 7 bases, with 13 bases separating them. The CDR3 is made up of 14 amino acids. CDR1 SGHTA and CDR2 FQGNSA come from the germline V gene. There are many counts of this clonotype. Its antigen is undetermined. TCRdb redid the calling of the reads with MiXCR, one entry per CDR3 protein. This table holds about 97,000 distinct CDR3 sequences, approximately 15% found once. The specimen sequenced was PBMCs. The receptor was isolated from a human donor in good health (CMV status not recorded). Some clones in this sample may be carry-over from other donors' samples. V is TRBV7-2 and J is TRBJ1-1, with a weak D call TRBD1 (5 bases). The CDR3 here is CASSLVPRQFEAFF. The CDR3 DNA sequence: TGTGCCAGCAGCTTAGTGCCCCGACAGTTTGAAGCTTTCTTT.